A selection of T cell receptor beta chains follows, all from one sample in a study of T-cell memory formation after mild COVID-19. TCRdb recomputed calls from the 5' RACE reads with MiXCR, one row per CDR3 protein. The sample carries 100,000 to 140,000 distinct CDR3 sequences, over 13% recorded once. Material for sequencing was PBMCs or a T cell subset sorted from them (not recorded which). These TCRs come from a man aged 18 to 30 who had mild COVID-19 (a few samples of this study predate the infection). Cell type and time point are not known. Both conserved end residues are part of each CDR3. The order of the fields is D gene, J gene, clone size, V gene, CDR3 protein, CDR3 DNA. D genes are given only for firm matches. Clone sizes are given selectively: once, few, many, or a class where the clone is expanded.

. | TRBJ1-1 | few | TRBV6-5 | CASSPSQGSLTEAFF | TGTGCCAGCAGTCCCTCCCAAGGGAGTCTCACTGAAGCTTTCTTT
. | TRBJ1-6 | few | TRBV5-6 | CASSLEAARVRSPLHF | TGTGCCAGCAGCTTGGAGGCAGCCCGAGTACGATCACCCCTCCACTTT
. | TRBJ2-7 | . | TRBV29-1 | CSGRDVSYEQYF | TGCAGCGGCCGGGACGTATCCTACGAGCAGTACTTC
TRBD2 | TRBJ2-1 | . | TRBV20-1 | CSARAGSGVTEQFF | TGCAGTGCTAGGGCGGGAAGCGGGGTGACTGAGCAGTTCTTC
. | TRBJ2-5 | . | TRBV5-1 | CASTVYQETQYF | TGCGCCAGCACTGTGTACCAAGAGACCCAGTACTTC
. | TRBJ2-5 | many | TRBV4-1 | CASSQDLTRETQYF | TGCGCCAGCAGCCAAGATCTAACACGAGAGACCCAGTACTTC
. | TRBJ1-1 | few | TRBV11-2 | CASSLDTEVTEAFF | TGTGCCAGCAGCTTAGATACCGAGGTCACTGAAGCTTTCTTT
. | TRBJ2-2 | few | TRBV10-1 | CASTGAPNTGELFF | TGCGCCAGCACAGGCGCCCCGAACACCGGGGAGCTGTTTTTT
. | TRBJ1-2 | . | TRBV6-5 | CASSTYSASNYGYTF | TGTGCCAGCAGTACTTATTCAGCCTCTAACTATGGCTACACCTTC
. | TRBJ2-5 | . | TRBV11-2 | CASRAAPLETQYF | TGTGCCAGCAGGGCCGCCCCTTTGGAGACCCAGTACTTC
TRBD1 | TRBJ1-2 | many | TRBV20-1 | CSALDREGANYGYTF | TGCAGTGCCCTAGACAGGGAGGGGGCTAACTATGGCTACACCTTC
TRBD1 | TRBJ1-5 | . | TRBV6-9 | CASSYLTGVGNQPQHF | TGTGCCAGCAGTTACCTCACAGGGGTCGGCAATCAGCCCCAGCATTTT
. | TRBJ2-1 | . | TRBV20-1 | CSARVATYNEQFF | TGCAGTGCTAGAGTAGCGACCTACAATGAGCAGTTCTTC
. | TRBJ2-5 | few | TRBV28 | CASSFGGTTQYF | TGTGCCAGCAGTTTTGGGGGGACAACCCAGTACTTC
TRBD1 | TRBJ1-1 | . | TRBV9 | CASSPGGGLNTEAFF | TGTGCCAGCAGCCCGGGAGGGGGCCTGAACACTGAAGCTTTCTTT
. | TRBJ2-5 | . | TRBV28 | CASSLGGGVQETQYF | TGTGCCAGCAGTTTGGGGGGCGGCGTCCAAGAGACCCAGTACTTC
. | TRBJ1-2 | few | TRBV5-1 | CASSSKPGHNYGYTF | TGCGCCAGCAGCTCGAAGCCGGGACACAACTATGGCTACACCTTC
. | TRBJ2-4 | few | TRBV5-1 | CASSPRSQNKNIQYF | TGCGCCAGCAGCCCCAGGTCCCAAAACAAAAACATTCAGTACTTC
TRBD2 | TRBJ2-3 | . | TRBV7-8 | CASSLGGTGGDTQYF | TGTGCCAGCAGCTTAGGCGGGACCGGGGGGGATACGCAGTATTTT
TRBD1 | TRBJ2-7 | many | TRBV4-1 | CASSHRSTGQGPYEQYF | TGCGCCAGCAGCCACAGGAGCACAGGACAGGGGCCCTACGAGCAGTACTTC
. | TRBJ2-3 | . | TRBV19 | CASALGGMDTQYF | TGTGCCAGTGCCCTGGGGGGCATGGATACGCAGTATTTT
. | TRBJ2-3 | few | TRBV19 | CASSVGTIISTDTQYF | TGTGCCAGTAGTGTCGGGACAATAATTAGCACAGATACGCAGTATTTT
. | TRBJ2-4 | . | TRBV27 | CASRITGSPQNIQYF | TGTGCCAGCAGGATAACGGGTTCCCCCCAAAACATTCAGTACTTC
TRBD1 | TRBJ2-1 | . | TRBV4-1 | CASSQVRQGFYNEQFF | TGCGCCAGCAGCCAAGTGCGACAGGGATTCTACAATGAGCAGTTCTTC
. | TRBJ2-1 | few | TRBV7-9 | CASSSPPDNEQFF | TGTGCCAGCAGCTCACCTCCAGACAATGAGCAGTTCTTC
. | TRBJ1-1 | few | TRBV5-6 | CASSFSVTEAFF | TGTGCCAGCAGCTTTTCAGTTACTGAAGCTTTCTTT
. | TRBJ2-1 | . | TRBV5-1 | CASSLVADNEQFF | TGCGCCAGCAGCTTGGTTGCAGACAATGAGCAGTTCTTC
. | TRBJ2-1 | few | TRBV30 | CAWSDWGVEQFF | TGTGCCTGGAGTGACTGGGGGGTTGAGCAGTTCTTC
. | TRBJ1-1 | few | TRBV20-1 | CSAKGTGVVAFF | TGCAGTGCGAAGGGGACGGGCGTTGTAGCTTTCTTT
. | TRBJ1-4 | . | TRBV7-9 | CASSSAGAINEKLFF | TGTGCCAGCAGCTCCGCGGGAGCAATTAATGAAAAACTGTTTTTT
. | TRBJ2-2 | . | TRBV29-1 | CSVDLGGNTGELFF | TGCAGCGTTGATTTGGGGGGGAACACCGGGGAGCTGTTTTTT
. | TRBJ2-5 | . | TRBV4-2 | CASSQVEADKQETQYF | TGTGCCAGCAGCCAAGTTGAAGCGGACAAACAAGAGACCCAGTACTTC